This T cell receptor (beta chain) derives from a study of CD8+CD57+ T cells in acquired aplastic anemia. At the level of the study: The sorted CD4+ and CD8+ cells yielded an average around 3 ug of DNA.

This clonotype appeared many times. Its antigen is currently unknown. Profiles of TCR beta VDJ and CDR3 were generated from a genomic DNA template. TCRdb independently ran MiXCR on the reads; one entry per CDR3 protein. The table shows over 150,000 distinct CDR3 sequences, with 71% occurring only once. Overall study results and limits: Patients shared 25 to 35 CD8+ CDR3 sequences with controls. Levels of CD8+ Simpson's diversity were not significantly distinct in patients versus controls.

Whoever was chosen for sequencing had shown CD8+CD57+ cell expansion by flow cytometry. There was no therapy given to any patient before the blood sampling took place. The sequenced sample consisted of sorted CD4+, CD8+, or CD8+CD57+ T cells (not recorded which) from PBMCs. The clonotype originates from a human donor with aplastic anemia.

The CDR3 region is CSASYPGGGKNEQFF. As DNA, the CDR3 is TGCAGTGCTTCCTATCCAGGGGGTGGAAAGAATGAGCAGTTCTTC. The V gene is TRBV20-1, the J gene TRBJ2-1, with TRBD1 matching 7 bases. Germline CDR1 reads DFQATT; CDR2 reads SNEGSKA (reference sequence). The ends lost 5 bases at V and 7 bases at J; junction bases unmatched: 14. CDR3 size: 15 residues.